The entry below gives a single T cell receptor (beta chain) sequence along with its context. The data originate from a study of shared clonotypes between healthy human individuals. Sequencing used immunoSEQ multiplex PCR; TCRdb keeps in-frame clones, though not all of them. The table records 2 million to 2.5 million clones, approximately 93% of them present only once. V lost 2 bases to trimming and J lost 5 bases, with 15 bases between them. The CDR3 loop spans 15 amino acids. Germline CDR1 is KGHSH and CDR2 is LQKENI. Sequenced sample: naive CD4+ T cells from PBMCs. Stated subset: CD45RA+ positively selected. This chain links TRBV18 with TRBJ2-5; D possibly corresponds to TRBD2 (6 bases). The receptor's source is a young man in good health. Some clones in this sample may be carry-over from other donors' samples. The CDR3 reads CASSPNFGSWETQYF. CDR3 nucleotides: TGTGCCAGCTCACCAAATTTCGGGAGTTGGGAGACCCAGTACTTC.